The clone carrying this T cell receptor beta chain was recorded a few times. Its antigen remains unknown. Germline loops: CDR1 SGHDN, CDR2 FVKESK. The CDR3 runs 14 residues. Trimming cost V 2 bases and J 4 bases, with 11 bases left between them. The data derive from a study of T cell repertoires in cytomegalovirus infection. Study-wide background: Carrying CMV and the relevant HLA type showed in public TCR beta signatures. Study findings and constraints: Dominating the ex vivo response were HLA-C-restricted CMV-specific TCR beta clonotypes. Individuals carrying CMV plus the relevant HLA were identified by cumulative frequency of public TCR beta families.

Each CDR3 protein is one row after TCRdb ran MiXCR on the reads. The table records approximately 990,000 distinct CDR3 sequences, around 31% of them present only once. The sequencing here drew on cultured CD8+ T cells from PBMCs, taken from culture after CMV antigen stimulation. The receptor was derived from a human donor in good health (CMV status not recorded). Some clones in this sample may be carry-over from other donors' samples. The V and J genes are TRBV14 and TRBJ1-2; D not resolved. CDR3 coding DNA: TGTGCCAGCAGCCAATATCCGGGGATCTATGGCTACACCTTC. Translated, it gives CASSQYPGIYGYTF.